These 9 T cell receptor gamma chains share one sample of origin, sequenced in a study of gamma-delta T cells after stem cell transplantation (dated by TCRdb to the mid-2010s). Libraries were built with RT-PCR. For sequencing, an Illumina MiSeq was employed. TCRdb recomputed clones from the public reads with CATT; identical DNA rows were then combined. The sample profile shows around 390 gamma-chain clones; under 70% of them were found once. The ten largest clones capture roughly 40% of the sample. The material sequenced was gamma-delta T cells. The receptors shown here come from a human donor. It is not recorded whose cells these are; they may come from a transplant donor.

The chain combines TRGV9 with TRGJP. Matching the DNA to germline supplied the J gene, which TCRdb does not give. The CDR3 contains 18 residues. The germline gives CDR1 GITISATS, CDR2 ISYDGTV (reference sequence). V shed 3 bases and J 5 bases; nucleotides not matched to a gene: 10. The CDR3 spells CALWESSKKELGKKIKVF. The DNA for the CDR3 is TGTGCCTTGTGGGAGTCGAGCAAAAAAGAGTTGGGCAAAAAAATCAAGGTATTT.

In this sample, this clone turned up a few times. The chain is built from TRGV8 and TRGJP1. This CDR3 is 15 amino acids long. Germline CDR1 VENAVY, CDR2 YDSYNSRV. J gave up 6 bases and V 6 bases, and 13 bases lay outside the gene matches. The CDR3 nucleotides are TGTGCCACCTGGTGGTCTTCAACTTCTGGTTGGTTCAAGATATTT. Amino acids: CATWWSSTSGWFKIF.

The chain employs TRGV9 and TRGJP. Because TCRdb records no J gene, it was assigned here through a match of the DNA to germline. The V gene end was trimmed by 4 bases and the J gene end by 3 bases; junction bases not matched to a gene: 3. Germline V lookup: CDR1 GITISATS, CDR2 ISYDGTV (reference sequence). This CDR3 region has 16 residues. In nucleotides, the CDR3 is TGTGCCTTGTGGGACCTGCAAGAGTTGGGCAAAAAAATCAAGGTATTT. Translation: CALWDLQELGKKIKVF.

The chain combines TRGV9 with TRGJP. No J gene was available from TCRdb, and it was assigned here by a germline match of the DNA. Germline V gene data show CDR1 as GITISATS and CDR2 as ISYDGTV (reference sequence). Unmatched junction bases numbered 6, after V lost 0 bases and J lost 7 bases. The CDR3 is 17 amino acids. The CDR3 spells CALWEVHRELGKKIKVF. The CDR3 nucleotides read TGTGCCTTGTGGGAGGTGCATCGGGAGTTGGGCAAAAAAATCAAGGTATTT.

The gene calls are TRGV9 and TRGJ1 or TRGJ2. TCRdb lists no J gene, so it was determined here by aligning the DNA to germline. Unmatched junction bases numbered 7, after V lost 3 bases and J lost 5 bases. The germline V gene encodes CDR1 GITISATS and CDR2 ISYDGTV (reference sequence). CDR3 length equals 13 residues. The CDR3 sequence: CALWELTHYKKLF. The CDR3 DNA reads as TGTGCCTTGTGGGAGCTCACTCATTATAAGAAACTCTTT.

With the J gene uncalled, the V gene is TRGV2. Germline V gene data show CDR1 as EGSNGY and CDR2 as YDSYNSKV. The CDR3 contains 16 residues. DNA for the CDR3: TGTGCCACCTGGGAGAAGTATTATAGTAGTGATTGGATCAAGACATTT. This gives the protein CATWEKYYSSDWIKTF.

The V call is TRGV9, the J call TRGJP2. The J gene is absent in TCRdb and was assigned here via DNA matching to germline. The CDR3 runs 15 residues. The V segment lost 3 bases and the J segment 2 bases; nucleotides outside the gene matches: 6. The germline V gene encodes CDR1 GITISATS and CDR2 ISYDGTV (reference sequence). CDR3 region: CALWETLSSDWIKTF. Written as DNA, the CDR3 is TGTGCCTTGTGGGAGACCCTCAGTAGTGATTGGATCAAGACGTTT.

A word on this clone: Just one base apart from a much larger clone, this may be a read error. The chain is built from TRGV9 and TRGJ1 or TRGJ2. Matching the DNA to germline supplied the J gene, which TCRdb does not give. From germline, CDR1 is GITISATS and CDR2 ISYDGTV (reference sequence). CDR3 length: 13 amino acids. Germline trimming cut 3 bases from V and 2 bases from J; bases unmatched to any gene: 4. DNA for the CDR3: TGTGCCTTGTGGGAGCCCGATTATTATAAGAAACTCTTT. This gives the protein CALWEPDYYKKLF.

About this clone itself: It may be a read error: a sequence one base away is much more abundant. In nucleotides, the CDR3 is TGTGCCTTGTGGGAGTTGTTAAATTATAATTATAAGAAACTCTTT. Translating it yields CALWELLNYNYKKLF. The rearrangement joins TRGV9 to TRGJ1 or TRGJ2. Germline V lookup: CDR1 GITISATS, CDR2 ISYDGTV (reference sequence). J gave up 5 bases and V 3 bases, and 13 bases lay outside the gene matches. This CDR3 is 15 amino acids long.